This T cell receptor (beta chain) was recovered during a study of blood T cell repertoires in COVID-19. Looking at the study overall: Nucleic acid was either cDNA or gDNA, and it came from T cells, B-cell-depleted T cells, or PBMCs.

The repertoire was sequenced with immunoSEQ multiplex PCR; TCRdb's copy has only in-frame clones and lacks some. The sample lists approximately 200,000 clones; about 87% were seen once. CDR1 and CDR2 from the germline V gene are SGHRS and YFSETQ. Trimming removed 2 bases from V and 4 bases from J; junction bases left unmatched: 8. CDR3 size: 17 residues. Material for sequencing was peripheral blood. The chain is built from TRBV5-1 and TRBJ2-1; 11 nucleotides line up with TRBD2. The source of this sequence is a man aged 30 to 45 with COVID-19, enrolled during active disease. The CDR3 coding sequence is TGCGCCAGCAGCTTAAACCCGGGACTAGCGGCTTACAATGAGCAGTTCTTC. This gives the protein CASSLNPGLAAYNEQFF. The entire variable domain, with the rest obtained from reference TRBV5-1 and TRBJ2-1, is as follows: KAGVTQTPRYLIKTRGQQVTLSCSPISGHRSVSWYQQTPGQGLQFLFEYFSETQRNKGNFPGRFSGRQFSNSRSEMNVSTLELGDSALYLCASSLNPGLAAYNEQFFGPGTRLTVL.